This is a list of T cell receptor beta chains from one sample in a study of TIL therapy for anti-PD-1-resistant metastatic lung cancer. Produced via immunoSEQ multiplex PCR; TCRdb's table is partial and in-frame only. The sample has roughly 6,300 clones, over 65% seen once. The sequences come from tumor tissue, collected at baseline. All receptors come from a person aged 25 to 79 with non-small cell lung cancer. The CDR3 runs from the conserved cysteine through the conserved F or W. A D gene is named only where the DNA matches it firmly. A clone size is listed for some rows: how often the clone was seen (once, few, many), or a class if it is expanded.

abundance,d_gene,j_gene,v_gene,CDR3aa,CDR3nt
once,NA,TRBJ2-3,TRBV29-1,CSVASGGPDTQYF,TGCAGCGTTGCCTCGGGGGGCCCGGATACGCAGTATTTT
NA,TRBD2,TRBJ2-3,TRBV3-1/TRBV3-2,CASSQTSGTDTQYF,TGTGCCAGCAGTCAAACTAGCGGCACAGATACGCAGTATTTT
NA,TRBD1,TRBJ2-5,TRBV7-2,CASSFETGGPQYF,TGTGCCAGCAGCTTCGAGACAGGGGGACCGCAGTACTTC
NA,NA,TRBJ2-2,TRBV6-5,CASCSGRAVTGELFF,TGTGCCAGCTGTAGTGGGAGAGCGGTTACCGGGGAGCTGTTTTTT
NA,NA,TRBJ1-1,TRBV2,CASSEDGGFFEAFF,TGTGCCAGCAGTGAAGACGGGGGATTCTTCGAAGCTTTCTTT
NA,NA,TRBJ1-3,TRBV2,CASSQEGFLSGNTIYF,TGTGCCAGCAGTCAAGAGGGGTTCCTCTCTGGAAACACCATATATTTT
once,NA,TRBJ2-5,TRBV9,CASSVGWSLQETQYF,TGTGCCAGCAGCGTAGGGTGGAGCCTCCAAGAGACCCAGTACTTC
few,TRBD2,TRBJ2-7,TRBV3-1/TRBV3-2,CASSQQREAYEQYF,TGTGCCAGCAGCCAACAGCGGGAGGCCTACGAGCAGTACTTC
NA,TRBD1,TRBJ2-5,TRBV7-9,CASSLGVGDRWTQTQYF,TGTGCCAGCAGCTTAGGGGTTGGGGACAGGTGGACACAGACCCAGTACTTC
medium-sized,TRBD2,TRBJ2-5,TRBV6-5,CASSYGGRETQYF,TGTGCCAGCAGTTACGGCGGGAGGGAGACCCAGTACTTC
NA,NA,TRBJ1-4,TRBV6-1,CASSKKNRDEKLFF,TGTGCCAGCAGCAAAAAGAACAGGGATGAAAAACTGTTTTTT
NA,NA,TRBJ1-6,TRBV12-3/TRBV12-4,CASSLSAGTPLHF,TGTGCCAGCAGTTTAAGTGCAGGGACTCCCCTCCACTTT
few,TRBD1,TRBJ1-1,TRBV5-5,CASSLVRTGDTEAFF,TGTGCCAGCAGCTTGGTTAGGACAGGGGACACTGAAGCTTTCTTT
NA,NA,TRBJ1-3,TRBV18,CASSPTLNSGNTIYF,TGTGCCAGCTCACCGACGTTAAACTCTGGAAACACCATATATTTT
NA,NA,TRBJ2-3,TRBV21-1,CASTSGGARDTQYF,TGTGCCAGCACTAGCGGGGGGGCCAGAGATACGCAGTATTTT
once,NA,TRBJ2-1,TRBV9,CASSVGYNEQFF,TGTGCCAGCAGCGTCGGGTACAATGAGCAGTTCTTC
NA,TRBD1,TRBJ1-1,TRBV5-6,CASSNGQAKNTEAFF,TGTGCCAGCAGCAACGGACAGGCGAAGAACACTGAAGCTTTCTTT
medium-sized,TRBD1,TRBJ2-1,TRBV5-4,CASSYRDRSDNEQFF,TGTGCCAGCAGCTACCGGGACAGGTCTGACAATGAGCAGTTCTTC
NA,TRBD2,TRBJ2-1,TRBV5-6,CASSVRTSGISYNEQFF,TGTGCCAGCAGCGTACGGACTAGCGGGATTTCCTACAATGAGCAGTTCTTC
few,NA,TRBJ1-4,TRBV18,CASSQDGEKLFF,TGTGCCAGCTCACAGGACGGTGAAAAACTGTTTTTT
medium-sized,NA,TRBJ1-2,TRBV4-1,CASSQGTYGYTF,TGCGCCAGCAGCCAGGGAACCTATGGCTACACCTTC
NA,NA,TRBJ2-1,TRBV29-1,CSVSNNEQFF,TGCAGCGTTTCCAACAATGAGCAGTTCTTC
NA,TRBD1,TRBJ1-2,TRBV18,CASSLDRVYGYTF,TGTGCCAGCTCGCTCGACAGGGTCTATGGCTACACCTTC
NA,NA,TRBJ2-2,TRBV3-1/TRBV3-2,CASSQDEGTTGELFF,TGTGCCAGCAGCCAAGATGAAGGGACCACCGGGGAGCTGTTTTTT
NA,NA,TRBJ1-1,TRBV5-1,CATREDSNTEAFF,TGCGCCACCCGAGAGGATTCGAACACTGAAGCTTTCTTT
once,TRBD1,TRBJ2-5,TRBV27,CASRRDRAGETQYF,TGTGCCAGCCGCCGGGACAGGGCAGGAGAGACCCAGTACTTC
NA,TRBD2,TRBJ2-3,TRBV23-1,CASTRGLAGALISTDTQYF,TGCGCCAGCACTAGGGGACTAGCGGGAGCCCTGATTAGCACAGATACGCAGTATTTT
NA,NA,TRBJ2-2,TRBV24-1,CATSEPGLPNTGELFF,TGTGCCACCAGTGAGCCGGGACTGCCGAACACCGGGGAGCTGTTTTTT
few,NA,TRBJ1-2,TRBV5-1,CASSLPPRSGYTF,TGCGCCAGCAGCTTACCACCGAGAAGTGGCTACACCTTC
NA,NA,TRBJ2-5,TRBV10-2,CATAAGLVETQYF,TGCGCCACGGCCGCGGGGCTGGTGGAGACCCAGTACTTC
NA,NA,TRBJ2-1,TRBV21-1,CASSRGTSGRSSYNEQFF,TGTGCCAGCAGCAGAGGGACTAGCGGGAGGAGCTCCTACAATGAGCAGTTCTTC
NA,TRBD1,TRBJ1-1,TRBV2,CASSGSANRQGVYTEAFF,TGTGCCAGCAGTGGTTCCGCCAACAGACAGGGGGTATATACTGAAGCTTTCTTT
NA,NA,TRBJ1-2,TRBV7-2,CASSPRDTASNYGYTF,TGTGCCAGCAGCCCACGGGACACCGCCTCTAACTATGGCTACACCTTC
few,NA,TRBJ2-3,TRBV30,CAWRASANTQYF,TGTGCCTGGAGGGCCAGTGCGAATACGCAGTATTTT
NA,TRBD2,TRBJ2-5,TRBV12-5,CASGASGLETQYF,TGTGCTAGTGGGGCTAGCGGTTTAGAGACCCAGTACTTC
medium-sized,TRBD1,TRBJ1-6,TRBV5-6,CASSVGQGNNSPLHF,TGTGCCAGCAGCGTGGGACAGGGCAATAATTCACCCCTCCACTTT
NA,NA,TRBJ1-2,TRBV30,CAWSTGSRYGYTF,TGTGCCTGGAGTACAGGGTCGAGGTATGGCTACACCTTC
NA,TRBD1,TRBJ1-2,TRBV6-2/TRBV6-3,CASSTDRGLDYGYTF,TGTGCCAGCAGCACGGACAGGGGGCTGGACTATGGCTACACCTTC
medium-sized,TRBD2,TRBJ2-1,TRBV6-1,CASSEAGTSASNEQFF,TGTGCCAGCAGTGAAGCGGGGACTAGCGCATCCAATGAGCAGTTCTTC
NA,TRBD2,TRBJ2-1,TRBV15,CATSPSSGSYNEQFF,TGTGCCACCAGCCCGTCTAGCGGGTCCTACAATGAGCAGTTCTTC
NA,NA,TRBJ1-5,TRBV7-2,CASSLYEVSLTQPQHF,TGTGCCAGCAGCTTATACGAGGTATCCCTAACTCAGCCCCAGCATTTT
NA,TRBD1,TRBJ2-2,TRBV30,CAWRPNPGQGANTGELFF,TGTGCCTGGAGACCGAACCCGGGACAGGGGGCGAACACCGGGGAGCTGTTTTTT
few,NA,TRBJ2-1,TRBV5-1,CASNDIYNEQFF,TGCGCCAGCAACGACATATACAATGAGCAGTTCTTC
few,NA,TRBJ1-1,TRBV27,CASSRQENTEAFF,TGTGCCAGCAGTAGACAGGAGAACACTGAAGCTTTCTTT
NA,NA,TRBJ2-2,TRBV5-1,CASSLVASTGELFF,TGCGCCAGCAGCTTGGTGGCAAGCACCGGGGAGCTGTTTTTT
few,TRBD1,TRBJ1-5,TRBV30,CAWSVLGGGNQPQHF,TGTGCCTGGAGTGTATTAGGGGGCGGCAATCAGCCCCAGCATTTT
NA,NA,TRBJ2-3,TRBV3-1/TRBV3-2,CASSRGGGIDTQYF,TGTGCCAGCAGCAGGGGGGGCGGTATAGATACGCAGTATTTT
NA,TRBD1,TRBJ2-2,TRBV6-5,CASRWERTGAGELFF,TGTGCCAGCAGATGGGAGAGGACAGGGGCCGGGGAGCTGTTTTTT